One and the same sample provided the 4 T cell receptor beta chains below, sequenced in a study of OX40 agonist ivuxolimab in advanced cancers. Library preparation used the immunoSEQ multiplex PCR assay. TCRdb re-hosts the immuneACCESS table, in-frame sequences only. Its copies lack some clones; in the studies checked, an unresolved V gene accounts for under half of them, and the cause for the rest is not known. The sample table shows roughly 58,000 clones, and about nine tenths are seen once. The top ten clonotypes cover roughly 0.77% of the sample. The source material was CD4+ or CD8+ T cells sorted from blood, sampled in a trial of the OX40 agonist ivuxolimab. Receptors originate from an adult with an advanced solid tumor such as melanoma, head and neck, liver or kidney cancer.

The V gene is TRBV15, the J gene TRBJ1-2; a possible D gene is TRBD1 (5 bases). The germline CDR1 and CDR2 sequences are LNHNV and YYDKDF (reference sequence). The V and J ends lost 0 bases and 8 bases respectively, with 13 bases between them. This CDR3 has 14 amino acids. The CDR3 loop is CATSRDLRVGGYTF. CDR3 in DNA: TGTGCCACCAGCAGAGATCTCAGGGTCGGGGGCTACACCTTC.

CDR3 amino acids: CASSMEAGGTDTQYF. The CDR3 bases are TGTGCCAGCAGTATGGAGGCGGGGGGCACAGATACGCAGTATTTT. This chain connects TRBV6-4 to TRBJ2-3; TRBD2 matches at 7 bases. CDR1 and CDR2 from the germline V gene are MRHNA and SNTAGT. This CDR3 comprises 15 residues. Trimming took 5 bases from V and 1 from J; bases not matched to a gene: 6.

The gene calls are TRBV6-5 and TRBJ2-5; D is undetermined. V gave up 6 bases and J gave up 5 bases, with 13 bases separating them. This CDR3 comprises 13 residues. Germline V gene sequence: CDR1 MNHEY, CDR2 SVGAGI. CDR3 sequence (DNA): TGTGCCAGCAGGAAGGGCCTCGGGGAGACCCAGTACTTC. This encodes CASRKGLGETQYF.

This chain connects TRBV30 to TRBJ2-7; TRBD1 agrees at 9 bases. CDR1 is GTSNPN and CDR2 is SVGIG in the germline V gene (reference sequence). This CDR3 has 15 residues. The junction had 7 bases not matched to a gene; V was cut back by 2 bases and J by 2 bases. CDR3 in DNA: TGTGCCTGGAGTCTTGCCGGGACAGGGCCCTACGAGCAGTACTTC. It translates to CAWSLAGTGPYEQYF.